Listed here is a single T cell receptor beta chain. The sample belongs to a study of blood T cell repertoires in COVID-19. The wider study: There were acute and convalescent COVID-19 samples, and they came from the United States, Italy and Spain.

Clones were sequenced by immunoSEQ multiplex PCR, and TCRdb holds only the in-frame ones, with some missing. Of 45,000 to 60,000 clones detected, around 89% appear once; the ten largest clones hold around 1.6%. This CDR3 spans 14 amino acids. In germline, CDR1 is SQVTM, CDR2 ANQGSEA. The trim removed 8 bases at V and 7 bases at J, leaving 12 bases unmatched. The genes are TRBV29-1 and TRBJ1-2; TRBD1 agrees at 11 bases. The sequencing input was peripheral blood. The sequence was obtained from a man in his sixties with acute or convalescent COVID-19. CDR3 nucleotides: TGCAGCTGCGACAGAGGACAGGGGGCCGGTGGCTACACCTTC. Protein sequence: CSCDRGQGAGGYTF.